Listed below are T cell receptor beta chains from one sample, sequenced in a study of shared clonotypes between healthy human individuals. Sequencing used immunoSEQ multiplex PCR; TCRdb keeps in-frame clones, though not all of them. The table has around 550,000 clones, 85% to 95% seen once; the top ten hold around 0.12%. Sequencing input: naive CD8+ T cells sorted from blood. The receptors stem from a woman aged 25 to 45 in good health. The CDR3 runs from the conserved cysteine through the conserved F or W. The D gene is left open where the match is weak. Part of the rows lack a size; the others show once, few, many or a class for expanded clones.

v_call,j_call,clone_size,d_call,cdr3_nt,cdr3_aa
TRBV25-1,TRBJ1-1,once,.,TGTGCCAGCAGTGAACAGGGGAGGAACACTGAAGCTTTCTTT,CASSEQGRNTEAFF
TRBV7-2,TRBJ2-3,.,.,TGTGCCAGCAGCTTAGCCGTGGCCCATGGCACAGATACGCAGTATTTT,CASSLAVAHGTDTQYF
TRBV10-3,TRBJ2-7,.,TRBD2,TGTGCCATCAGTGAGGCTAGCGGGAGTAGTTACGAGCAGTACTTC,CAISEASGSSYEQYF
TRBV4-1,TRBJ1-6,.,.,TGCGCCAGCAGCCAAGATCGCCGGAGTCAGCGTAATTCACCCCTCCACTTT,CASSQDRRSQRNSPLHF
TRBV28,TRBJ1-1,.,.,TGTGCCAGCAGGGGAAGTCTTGGCACTGAAGCTTTCTTT,CASRGSLGTEAFF
TRBV5-1,TRBJ1-1,.,.,TGCGCCAGCAGCCCCCCGGACACCAACACTGAAGCTTTCTTT,CASSPPDTNTEAFF
TRBV19,TRBJ2-7,.,.,TGTGCCAGTAGTATCGCGGGAAGTAGGCAGTACTTC,CASSIAGSRQYF
TRBV28,TRBJ2-7,.,.,TGTGCCAGCAGTTTTTTCGGAGAGCAGTACTTC,CASSFFGEQYF
TRBV5-1,TRBJ2-7,.,.,TGCGCCAGCAGCTTGGTGCGGGGTGAGGACGAGCAGTACTTC,CASSLVRGEDEQYF
TRBV5-6,TRBJ2-1,.,.,TGTGCCAGCAGCTTGGAACTAGGGGCCTACAATGAGCAGTTCTTC,CASSLELGAYNEQFF
TRBV5-1,TRBJ2-2,.,TRBD1,TGCGCCAGCAGCCCCCGGCGATTGGACAGGGGCACGGACGGGGAGCTGTTTTTT,CASSPRRLDRGTDGELFF
TRBV27,TRBJ1-5,.,.,TGTGCCAGCAGTTTCCATGGGAGTCAGCCCCAGCATTTT,CASSFHGSQPQHF
TRBV7-9,TRBJ1-2,.,.,TGTGCCAGCAGCCAGCTTGACAGCTTCGGCTATGGCTACACCTTC,CASSQLDSFGYGYTF
TRBV5-1,TRBJ2-7,.,TRBD1,TGCGCCAGCAGCGATCCGGGACAGGGGGACAACGAGCAGTACTTC,CASSDPGQGDNEQYF
TRBV27,TRBJ1-2,.,TRBD1,TGTGCCAGCAGTCCCGCCACAGGGGGAAGGTATGGCTACACCTTC,CASSPATGGRYGYTF
TRBV5-1,TRBJ2-5,.,.,TGCGCCAGCAGGAGCCTCCAAGACGAAGAGACCCAGTACTTC,CASRSLQDEETQYF
TRBV19,TRBJ2-3,.,.,TGTGCCAGTAGGGGAGATACGCAGTATTTT,CASRGDTQYF
TRBV27,TRBJ2-7,.,TRBD2,TGTGCCAGCAAGAGCGGGACCTCCTACGAGCAGTACTTC,CASKSGTSYEQYF
TRBV13,TRBJ2-7,.,TRBD2,TGTGCCAGCAGCACCTTAGCGGGAGGGCGGGGAAACGAGCAGTACTTC,CASSTLAGGRGNEQYF
TRBV5-1,TRBJ2-2,.,TRBD1,TGCGCCAGCAGCTTAACAGGGGGAGACACCGGGGAGCTGTTTTTT,CASSLTGGDTGELFF
TRBV5-1,TRBJ1-2,.,.,TGCGCCAGCAGCTTGGGAACAGAGGCCTATGGCTACACCTTC,CASSLGTEAYGYTF
TRBV18,TRBJ2-7,.,.,TGTGCCAGCTCACCCGGCGGGTACGAGCAGTACTTC,CASSPGGYEQYF
TRBV30,TRBJ2-1,.,TRBD1,TGTGCCTGGAGGTCGGACAGGGGGCAGAAGTTCTTC,CAWRSDRGQKFF
TRBV20-1,TRBJ2-3,once,.,TGCAGTGCTAGAGGGGGTGATACGCAGTATTTT,CSARGGDTQYF
TRBV2,TRBJ1-5,.,TRBD1,TGTGCCAGCAGTGAGGCAACAGGGGGGCTGGTGGCCCAGCATTTT,CASSEATGGLVAQHF
TRBV30,TRBJ1-4,.,.,TGTGCCTGGAGATGGGGGCTGGGTGAAAAACTGTTTTTT,CAWRWGLGEKLFF
TRBV4-2,TRBJ2-7,.,TRBD2,TGTGCCAGCAGCCAAGGATTAGCGGGGGCCTACGAGCAGTACTTC,CASSQGLAGAYEQYF
TRBV28,TRBJ2-7,.,TRBD2,TGTGCCAGCAGCCCCATCGTCGTACTAGCGGGAGGTTCCGAGCAGTACTTC,CASSPIVVLAGGSEQYF
TRBV9,TRBJ2-1,.,TRBD1,TGTGCCAGCAGCGTAGGACAGGGTTTTTACAATGAGCAGTTCTTC,CASSVGQGFYNEQFF
TRBV4-2,TRBJ2-1,.,.,TGTGCCAGCAGCCAAGAGACCATGGGGTTAAATGAGCAGTTCTTC,CASSQETMGLNEQFF
TRBV7-9,TRBJ1-3,.,TRBD1,TGTGCCAGCAGCGATGGAGGGACAGCCTCTGGAAACACCATATATTTT,CASSDGGTASGNTIYF
TRBV15,TRBJ2-7,.,.,TGTGCCACCAGCAGACCTAGCGAGTCCTACGAGCAGTACTTC,CATSRPSESYEQYF
TRBV27,TRBJ2-7,.,TRBD1,TGTGCCAGTAGCCTAGGGACAGGCCTACGGGGAGAGCAGTACTTC,CASSLGTGLRGEQYF
TRBV19,TRBJ2-3,.,.,TGTGCCAGTAGCGATAGGGGGGTGCGGCTCTGGGATACGCAGTATTTT,CASSDRGVRLWDTQYF
TRBV6-1,TRBJ1-3,.,.,TGTGCCAGCGGAGAGCCGGGAAAGCTCGGAAACACCATATATTTT,CASGEPGKLGNTIYF
TRBV7-9,TRBJ1-1,.,.,TGTGCCAGCAGCCCGGGACGGATGAACACTGAAGCTTTCTTT,CASSPGRMNTEAFF
TRBV30,TRBJ2-7,.,.,TGTGCCTGGAGCCGCGACCTAGTCTTATACGAGCAGTACTTC,CAWSRDLVLYEQYF
TRBV28,TRBJ2-7,.,TRBD1,TGTGCCAGCAGTTTATTCCCCCGGGACAGGGGCGGTGAGCAGTACTTC,CASSLFPRDRGGEQYF
TRBV27,TRBJ2-7,.,.,TGTGCCAGCAGGGCGTCAACAGCCTACGAGCAGTACTTC,CASRASTAYEQYF
TRBV19,TRBJ2-1,.,TRBD2,TGTGCCAGTAGCCTTAGCGGGAGTTCCTACAATGAGCAGTTCTTC,CASSLSGSSYNEQFF
TRBV7-9,TRBJ2-3,.,TRBD2,TGTGCCAGCAGCTTAGATGCGGGGACTAGCGGGCGCACAGATACGCAGTATTTT,CASSLDAGTSGRTDTQYF
TRBV28,TRBJ1-1,.,.,TGTGCCAGCAGTTTCCCTTCTCCGGGGAACACTGAAGCTTTCTTT,CASSFPSPGNTEAFF
TRBV6-1,TRBJ2-7,.,.,TGTGCCAGCAGGGATAAAGGGAACTACGAGCAGTACTTC,CASRDKGNYEQYF
TRBV4-1,TRBJ2-7,once,.,TGCGCCAGCAGCCAAGATCCTAGGACGAGCTCCTACGAGCAGTACTTC,CASSQDPRTSSYEQYF
TRBV7-9,TRBJ2-7,.,.,TGTGCCATCCAAAGTCCTAGCAGCTACGAGCAGTACTTC,CAIQSPSSYEQYF
TRBV14,TRBJ1-2,.,TRBD1,TGTGCCAGCAGCAACAGGGGCAACTATGGCTACACCTTC,CASSNRGNYGYTF
TRBV27,TRBJ2-7,.,TRBD2,TGTGCCAGCAGTTTCGATGCGGGAGGGTACGAGCAGTACTTC,CASSFDAGGYEQYF
TRBV7-9,TRBJ2-1,.,.,TGTGCCAGCAGCTTGGGCGAGCAGTTCTTC,CASSLGEQFF
TRBV2,TRBJ1-4,.,TRBD1,TGTGCCAGTTCTCCGGGACAGTCAACTAATGAAAAACTGTTTTTT,CASSPGQSTNEKLFF
TRBV7-9,TRBJ1-1,.,TRBD1,TGTGTTGGAGATATGGGACAGGGGCCCTTGAACACTGAAGCTTTCTTT,CVGDMGQGPLNTEAFF
TRBV11-2,TRBJ2-1,once,.,TGTGCCAGCAGCTTAGTAACGGGAGCCTACAATGAGCAGTTCTTC,CASSLVTGAYNEQFF
TRBV19,TRBJ2-7,once,TRBD2,TGTGCCAGTAGTACCTCTAGCGGGAGAGTCCGCGAGCAGTACTTC,CASSTSSGRVREQYF
TRBV28,TRBJ2-7,.,TRBD1,TGTGCCAGCCTAAAGACAGGGTTCCCGAGGTACGAGCAGTACTTC,CASLKTGFPRYEQYF
TRBV5-1,TRBJ2-1,.,TRBD2,TGCGCCAGCAGCTTGGGCGCGGGAGCGGTCTACAATGAGCAGTTCTTC,CASSLGAGAVYNEQFF
TRBV9,TRBJ2-1,.,.,TGTGCCAGCAGCTACGCGGGAAACTCCTACAATGAGCAGTTCTTC,CASSYAGNSYNEQFF
TRBV27,TRBJ1-2,.,.,TGTGCCAGCAGTTTAGGCCCGGACTATGGCTACACCTTC,CASSLGPDYGYTF
TRBV4-1,TRBJ2-7,.,TRBD2,TGCGCCAGCAGCCAGGACGGACTAGCGGGAGGGATCTACGAGCAGTACTTC,CASSQDGLAGGIYEQYF